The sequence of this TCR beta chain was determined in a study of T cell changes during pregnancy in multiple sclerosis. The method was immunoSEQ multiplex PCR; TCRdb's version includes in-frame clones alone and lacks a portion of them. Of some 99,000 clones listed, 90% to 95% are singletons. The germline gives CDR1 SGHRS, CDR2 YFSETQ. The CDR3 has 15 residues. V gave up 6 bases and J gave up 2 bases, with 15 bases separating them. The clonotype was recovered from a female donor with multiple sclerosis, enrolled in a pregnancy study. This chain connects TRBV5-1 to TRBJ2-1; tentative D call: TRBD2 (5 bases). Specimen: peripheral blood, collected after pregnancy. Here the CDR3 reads CASTQRPGAYNEQFF. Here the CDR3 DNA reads TGCGCCAGCACCCAGCGGCCCGGAGCCTACAATGAGCAGTTCTTC.